These 10 T cell receptor beta chains were all obtained from the same sample, sequenced in a study of blood T cell repertoires in COVID-19. Only in-frame clones appear in the TCRdb table, and some are missing; sequencing was by immunoSEQ multiplex PCR. The sample contains 310,000 or so clones, around nine tenths of which appear only once. Sequencing used peripheral blood. These TCRs come from a woman in her twenties or thirties with COVID-19, enrolled during active disease.

The chain employs TRBV4-2 and TRBJ2-3, with 8 bases fitting TRBD2. The CDR3 is 15 amino acids. Germline V gene data show CDR1 as LGHNA and CDR2 as YNFKEQ. Trimming removed 1 base from V and 2 bases from J; junction bases left unmatched: 2. As DNA, the CDR3 is TGTGCCAGCAGCCAAGCGGGAGGGCCCACAGATACGCAGTATTTT. It is translated as CASSQAGGPTDTQYF.

The V and J genes are TRBV5-6 and TRBJ2-7; the match to TRBD1 covers 9 bases. Germline V gives CDR1 SGHDT, CDR2 YYEEEE. V was clipped by 0 bases and J by 2 bases; unmatched bases: 12. CDR3 length: 18 amino acids. For the CDR3, the DNA is TGTGCCAGCAGCTTGGAGAGACAGGGGGGTATTTTGGCCTACGAGCAGTACTTC. This encodes CASSLERQGGILAYEQYF.

The chain couples TRBV15 to TRBJ2-7; maybe TRBD2 (6 bases). The CDR3 covers 13 residues. The germline CDR1 and CDR2 sequences are LNHNV and YYDKDF (reference sequence). V was trimmed by 0 bases and J by 6 bases, leaving 9 bases between them. CDR3 nucleotide sequence: TGTGCCACCAGCAGAGATCTGGGAGGCGAGCAGTACTTC. Its protein is CATSRDLGGEQYF.

The gene calls are TRBV5-5 and TRBJ1-2, with TRBD1 as a possible D gene (5 bases). CDR3 length: 12 amino acids. CDR1 and CDR2 (germline): SGHKS, YYEKEE (reference sequence). V lost 5 bases, J lost 3 bases, and 8 bases lay in between. The CDR3 DNA reads as TGTGCCAGCAGTCCGACAGACTATGGCTACACCTTC. Its translation: CASSPTDYGYTF.

The chain couples TRBV3-1 (or the pseudogene TRBV3-2) to TRBJ1-6; TRBD1 agrees at 9 bases. With 1 base clipped from V and 8 bases from J, the junction kept 9 bases outside the gene matches. The CDR3 sequence is 17 residues long. Germline V gene sequence: CDR1 LGHDT, CDR2 YNNKEL (reference sequence). CDR3 loop: CASSQGDRVPSYSPLHF. In nucleotides, the CDR3 is TGTGCCAGCAGCCAAGGGGACAGGGTCCCAAGTTATTCACCCCTCCACTTT.

V usage is TRBV4-2 and J usage is TRBJ1-1; TRBD1 agrees at 8 bases. With V trimmed by 0 bases and J by 5 bases, 11 bases remained unmatched. CDR1 and CDR2 (germline): LGHNA, YNFKEQ. The CDR3 is 17 residues long. In DNA form, the CDR3 reads TGTGCCAGCAGCCAAGAAGTTGTCGCGACAGGGGAGACTGAAGCTTTCTTT. Translating gives CASSQEVVATGETEAFF.

This rearrangement joins TRBV3-1 (or the pseudogene TRBV3-2) to TRBJ2-3; tentatively, D is TRBD1 (6 bases). The CDR3 is 14 residues long. Germline V gives CDR1 LGHDT, CDR2 YNNKEL (reference sequence). V was shortened by 4 bases and J by 2 bases, with 10 bases between the two germline ends. CDR3 coding DNA: TGTGCCAGCAGCCTTGGACAGCCCACAGATACGCAGTATTTT. This codes for CASSLGQPTDTQYF.

CDR3 sequence (DNA): TGTGCCAGTAGTATATGGGGACAGGGGACAGATGGCTACACCTTC. It codes for CASSIWGQGTDGYTF. The chain has TRBV19 and TRBJ1-2; 10 bases are shared with TRBD1. V was pared by 2 bases and J by 6 bases, with 6 bases of the junction left unmatched. Germline CDR1 is LNHDA and CDR2 is SQIVND (reference sequence). The CDR3 sequence is 15 residues long. The entire variable domain, with the rest obtained from reference TRBV19 and TRBJ1-2, is as follows: DGGITQSPKYLFRKEGQNVTLSCEQNLNHDAMYWYRQDPGQGLRLIYYSQIVNDFQKGDIAEGYSVSREKKESFPLTVTSAQKNPTAFYLCASSIWGQGTDGYTFGSGTRLTVV.

V usage is TRBV5-1 and J usage is TRBJ1-1, with D perhaps matching TRBD1 (5 bases). This CDR3 has 17 residues. The V gene lost 1 base and the J gene lost 0 bases, with 16 bases spanning the gap. Per the germline V gene, CDR1 is SGHRS and CDR2 is YFSETQ. The CDR3 loop is CASSLTSGSSMNTEAFF. The CDR3 DNA follows: TGCGCCAGCAGCTTGACCTCAGGGTCCTCCATGAACACTGAAGCTTTCTTT.

The chain has TRBV5-3 and TRBJ1-6, with 8 bases matching TRBD1. TRBV5-3 is reported as an ORF; its role is uncertain. The CDR3 consists of 17 residues. The V segment lost 4 bases and the J segment 7 bases; nucleotides outside the gene matches: 13. The CDR3 bases are TGTGCCAGAAGCCGAGACCTCGGGACAGGTGGAAATTCACCCCTCCACTTT. Encoded protein: CARSRDLGTGGNSPLHF.